Each of the 28 T cell receptor beta chains below was sequenced from the same sample in a study of Ad26.COV2.S vaccination and SARS-CoV-2 variants (dated by TCRdb to the early 2020s). Library method: the immunoSEQ multiplex PCR assay. This is the immuneACCESS table as TCRdb keeps it, with only in-frame sequences that have V and J called. A part of the clones is gone; compared with another copy, unresolved V genes explain less than half, and the rest is unexplained. The sample table contains roughly 400,000 clones; only one count was recorded for 89% of them. Jointly, the top ten make up under 2% of the sample. The meaning of the sample's treatment or condition label: roughly 19 received Ad26.COV2.S at low or high dose, single or two shots; several received placebo; per-sample allocation not given. For vaccine and placebo recipients, repertoires were sequenced using samples collected on day 63 after the first injection.

This specimen was peripheral blood, taken in a trial of Ad26.COV2.S vaccine versus placebo. Receptors originate from a person between 18 and 59 years old who received the Ad26.COV2.S COVID-19 vaccine or a placebo.

The V and J genes are TRBV28 and TRBJ1-2; 7 nucleotides agree with TRBD1. The V segment lost 1 base and the J segment 8 bases; nucleotides outside the gene matches: 4. This CDR3 spans 13 amino acids. The germline V gene encodes CDR1 MDHEN and CDR2 SYDVKM. Here the CDR3 reads CASSLLQGKGYTF. The CDR3 DNA is TGTGCCAGCAGTTTATTACAGGGGAAAGGCTACACCTTC.

V usage is TRBV7-6 and J usage is TRBJ2-3, with 9 bases matching TRBD2. This CDR3 has 15 residues. V lost 5 bases, J lost 5 bases, and 8 bases stayed unmatched. The germline CDR1 and CDR2 sequences are SGHVS and FNYEAQ. CDR3 sequence (DNA): TGTGCCAGCAGCCTAGAGGTAGCGGGAGTAGATACGCAGTATTTT. Protein product: CASSLEVAGVDTQYF.

This clone was seen a single time. The J gene is TRBJ2-7, the V gene TRBV5-1, with D perhaps given as TRBD1 or TRBD2 (5 bases each). V was shortened by 0 bases and J by 6 bases, with 10 bases between the two germline ends. The CDR3 sequence is 13 residues long. CDR1 is SGHRS, CDR2 YFSETQ, per germline. The CDR3: CASSLVWGREQYF. The CDR3 region has the DNA TGCGCCAGCAGCTTGGTTTGGGGACGCGAGCAGTACTTC.

The chain links TRBV6-6 to TRBJ2-7; TRBD1 matches at 8 bases. CDR1 and CDR2 (germline): MNHNY, SVGAGI (reference sequence). This CDR3 is built from 13 residues. V shed 6 bases, J shed 4 bases, and the junction held 5 bases outside the gene matches. The CDR3 spells CASSPDRAYEQYF. Written as DNA, the CDR3 is TGTGCCAGCAGCCCGGACAGGGCTTACGAGCAGTACTTC.

The V and J genes are TRBV6-5 and TRBJ1-1; D not certain. Germline V gives CDR1 MNHEY, CDR2 SVGAGI. This CDR3 is 12 amino acids long. V lost 6 bases, J lost 6 bases, and 11 bases lay in between. CDR3 nucleotide sequence: TGTGCCAGCAGCTCCATCGGCGCTGAAGCTTTCTTT. Its protein product is CASSSIGAEAFF.

V is TRBV18 and J is TRBJ1-4; TRBD1 agrees at 9 bases. The CDR3 length is 15 residues. Unmatched junction bases numbered 6, after V lost 6 bases and J lost 4 bases. Germline V gene lookup returns CDR1 KGHSH and CDR2 LQKENI. CDR3 sequence reads: CASSPSGQGNEKLFF. CDR3 DNA: TGTGCCAGCTCTCCCTCGGGACAGGGTAATGAAAAACTGTTTTTT.

This clone occurred once. The gene calls are TRBV5-1 and TRBJ2-7, with D perhaps TRBD1 or TRBD2 (6 bases each). The V gene's germline CDR1 is SGHRS and CDR2 YFSETQ. Trimming stripped 4 bases from V and 8 bases from J, with 16 bases between. The CDR3 contains 13 residues. The CDR3 nucleotides read TGCGCCAGCAGCCCCGGGGGCGGTGGCCAGCAGTACTTC. Its translation is CASSPGGGGQQYF.

V gene TRBV9 combines with J gene TRBJ1-3, with 9 nucleotides matching TRBD1. CDR3 length equals 15 residues. The V segment lost 0 bases and the J segment 5 bases; nucleotides outside the gene matches: 3. Germline V gives CDR1 SGDLS, CDR2 YYNGEE. CDR3 region: CASSVDGQGRNTIYF. The DNA for the CDR3 is TGTGCCAGCAGCGTAGATGGACAGGGGAGAAACACCATATATTTT.

The chain has TRBV10-3 and TRBJ1-4, with no clear D. The germline V gene has CDR1 ENHRY and CDR2 SYGVKD. The CDR3 loop spans 17 amino acids. V gave up 0 bases and J gave up 3 bases, with 14 bases separating them. This chain's CDR3 is CAISESNPAAANEKLFF. The CDR3 DNA follows: TGTGCCATCAGTGAGTCGAACCCCGCGGCGGCTAATGAAAAACTGTTTTTT.

This chain connects TRBV5-1 to TRBJ2-3, with 16 nucleotides matching TRBD2. The J segment lost 2 bases and the V segment lost 5 bases, leaving 8 bases of the junction unmatched. Germline loops: CDR1 SGHRS, CDR2 YFSETQ. CDR3 length equals 18 residues. The CDR3 spells CASSSGLAGGQDTDTQYF. Here the CDR3 DNA reads TGCGCCAGCAGTTCGGGACTAGCGGGAGGGCAGGACACAGATACGCAGTATTTT.

This clone was found once. The rearrangement joins TRBV9 to TRBJ2-5, with D possibly being TRBD2 (6 bases). V lost 4 bases, J lost 0 bases, and 13 bases lay in between. In germline, CDR1 is SGDLS, CDR2 YYNGEE. This CDR3 is built from 15 residues. CDR3 protein: CASSPDGGYQETQYF. The DNA for the CDR3 is TGTGCCAGCAGCCCCGACGGGGGATACCAAGAGACCCAGTACTTC. Supplemented by reference TRBV9 and TRBJ2-5, the full variable domain reads DSGVTQTPKHLITATGQRVTLRCSPRSGDLSVYWYQQSLDQGLQFLIQYYNGEERAKGNILERFSAQQFPDLHSELNLSSLELGDSALYFCASSPDGGYQETQYFGPGTRLLVL.

The rearrangement links TRBV30 to TRBJ1-2; TRBD1 is a possible D gene (5 bases). CDR1 and CDR2 (germline): GTSNPN, SVGIG (reference sequence). Trimming took off 4 bases at V and 4 bases at J, with 16 bases between the two ends. The CDR3 is 14 residues long. This CDR3 reads CAWKRGVGIYGYTF. DNA for the CDR3: TGTGCCTGGAAACGGGGGGTAGGGATCTATGGCTACACCTTC.

This chain links TRBV28 with TRBJ2-7, with D unresolved. CDR3 length equals 12 residues. Trimming cost V 5 bases and J 4 bases, with 9 bases left between them. The germline CDR1 and CDR2 sequences are MDHEN and SYDVKM. CDR3 nucleotide sequence: TGTGCCAGCAGTAAAAAAGGTTACGAGCAGTACTTC. It encodes CASSKKGYEQYF.

The V gene is TRBV12-3 or TRBV12-4, the J gene TRBJ2-1; D might be TRBD2 (5 bases). V lost 4 bases and J lost 10, with 14 bases in between. This CDR3 is 13 amino acids long. The CDR3 region is CASSSSRGREQFF. The CDR3 DNA reads TGTGCCAGCAGTTCCTCGCGAGGGCGCGAGCAGTTCTTC.

The V and J genes are TRBV28 and TRBJ2-4; D tentatively reads TRBD1 or TRBD2 (5 bases each). Trimming left V 6 bases short and J 2 bases short, with 14 bases between. CDR1 is MDHEN, CDR2 SYDVKM, per germline. The CDR3 is 15 amino acids. Written as DNA, the CDR3 is TGTGCCAGCAGCAAACGGGGACCCTCCAAAAACATTCAGTACTTC. Its protein is CASSKRGPSKNIQYF.

This clone has only one observation. The J gene is TRBJ2-3, the V gene TRBV3-1 (or the pseudogene TRBV3-2), with TRBD2 matching over 12 bases. V shed 4 bases and J 4 bases; nucleotides not matched to a gene: 6. The CDR3 consists of 16 residues. Per germline, CDR1 LGHDT and CDR2 YNNKEL (reference sequence). CDR3 nucleotides: TGTGCCAGCAGCCGAGCTAGCGGGAGGGTGGCAGATACGCAGTATTTT. This sequence encodes CASSRASGRVADTQYF.

V usage is TRBV4-1 and J usage is TRBJ2-3; D is unclear. Germline V gene sequence: CDR1 MGHRA, CDR2 YSYEKL. V lost 3 bases and J lost 0, with 13 bases in between. This CDR3 region has 16 residues. CDR3 sequence reads: CASSHANLISTDTQYF. The CDR3 region has the DNA TGCGCCAGCAGCCATGCCAACTTGATTAGCACAGATACGCAGTATTTT.

V usage is TRBV23-1 and J usage is TRBJ1-2; possibly TRBD1 for D (5 bases). TRBV23-1 is an ORF; its function is uncertain. CDR3 length: 13 residues. Trimming took off 2 bases at V and 8 bases at J, with 12 bases between the two ends. The CDR3 here is CASSQGTAEGYTF. The CDR3 nucleotides are TGCGCCAGCAGTCAAGGGACGGCGGAAGGCTACACCTTC.

This chain links TRBV5-1 with TRBJ2-2; D is possibly TRBD2 (6 bases). CDR1 is SGHRS, CDR2 YFSETQ, per germline. This CDR3 spans 19 amino acids. Trimming took 6 bases from V and 1 from J, leaving 25 bases between them. In DNA, the CDR3 is TGCGCCAGCACCCTTCCCGCGGGACTTCCGCACAGGAACACCGGGGAGCTGTTTTTT. Residues: CASTLPAGLPHRNTGELFF.

The chain carries TRBV4-2 and TRBJ1-1, with D tentatively TRBD1 (5 bases). Germline V gene data show CDR1 as LGHNA and CDR2 as YNFKEQ. V shed 0 bases and J shed 5 bases, with 13 bases lying between them. CDR3 size: 15 residues. The CDR3 sequence: CASSQDWERGTEAFF. DNA for the CDR3: TGTGCCAGCAGCCAAGATTGGGAAAGGGGAACTGAAGCTTTCTTT.

DNA of the CDR3: TGTGCCAGCAGTTACGTACAGGCCAACACAGATACGCAGTATTTT. Its translation: CASSYVQANTDTQYF. The V gene is TRBV6-5, the J gene TRBJ2-3, with a tentative D call TRBD1 (5 bases). Trimming left V 2 bases short and J 2 bases short, with 11 bases between. From germline, CDR1 is MNHEY and CDR2 SVGAGI. The CDR3 totals 15 residues.

This clone occurred once. J is TRBJ2-5 and V is TRBV9; D call uncertain. The CDR3 extends over 16 amino acids. V lost 0 bases to trimming and J lost 1 base, with 13 bases between them. Germline lookup yields CDR1 SGDLS and CDR2 YYNGEE. In DNA form, the CDR3 reads TGTGCCAGCAGCGTAGGGGCGGCGAGACCCCAAGAGACCCAGTACTTC. Amino acids: CASSVGAARPQETQYF.

The chain employs TRBV14 and TRBJ2-3; 10 bases fit TRBD1. This CDR3 region has 15 residues. Germline CDR1 reads SGHDN; CDR2 reads FVKESK. After removal of 3 bases from V and 10 bases from J, the junction contained 10 bases not matched to a gene. DNA for the CDR3: TGTGCCAGCAGCCATCCGGGACAGGGGTCCTTAGCGCAGTATTTT. As protein: CASSHPGQGSLAQYF.

V is TRBV7-9 and J is TRBJ1-3; D is uncertain. Germline-derived CDR1 and CDR2 are SEHNR and FQNEAQ (reference sequence). The CDR3 length is 13 residues. The V end was cut by 3 bases, the J end by 5 bases, with 8 bases between. CDR3 in amino acids: CASSFSGRNTIYF. CDR3 sequence (DNA): TGTGCCAGCAGCTTCTCGGGGAGAAACACCATATATTTT.

V usage is TRBV9 and J usage is TRBJ1-1, with a possible D match to TRBD1 (6 bases). V was trimmed by 0 bases and J by 1 base, leaving 13 bases between them. The CDR3 contains 16 residues. The V gene's germline CDR1 is SGDLS and CDR2 YYNGEE. For the CDR3, the DNA is TGTGCCAGCAGCGTAGAGCAGGGGTTGGGGAACACTGAAGCTTTCTTT. This gives the protein CASSVEQGLGNTEAFF.

This clone was observed once. The chain couples TRBV27 to TRBJ1-6, with unresolved D. Per the germline V gene, CDR1 is MNHEY and CDR2 is SMNVEV (reference sequence). The CDR3 totals 16 residues. The V end lost 5 bases, the J end lost 3 bases, and 14 bases lay between the germline ends. DNA for the CDR3: TGTGCCAGCAGTCCTCCCCGCCAGCTCTATAATTCACCCCTCCACTTT. Protein product: CASSPPRQLYNSPLHF.

The chain recombines TRBV20-1 with TRBJ1-2; tentative D call: TRBD1 (6 bases). Deletions cut 6 bases from V and 12 bases from J, with 17 bases between. CDR3 length: 11 amino acids. Per the germline V gene, CDR1 is DFQATT and CDR2 is SNEGSKA (reference sequence). The CDR3: CSALLGGANTF. DNA for the CDR3: TGCAGTGCCCTCCTAGGGGGGGCGAACACCTTC.

The rearrangement uses TRBV6-2 or TRBV6-3 and TRBJ2-2; possibly TRBD1 for D (5 bases). The germline V gene has CDR1 MNHEY and CDR2 SVGEGT. The CDR3 runs 16 residues. Trimming pared 5 bases from V and 6 bases from J, leaving 19 bases between. The CDR3 nucleotides read TGTGCCAGCAGTAAACGATTTCAGGGTGGATCCGGGGAGCTGTTTTTT. This sequence encodes CASSKRFQGGSGELFF.